The 29 T cell receptor beta chains presented below share a single source sample, sequenced in a study of molecular identifiers for immune sequencing clone quantification. Each CDR3 protein is one row after TCRdb ran MiXCR on the PCR reads. The sample includes fewer than 45,000 distinct CDR3 sequences, less than 20% of them seen just once. Sequenced sample: naive CD8+ T cells from blood, with Jurkat cell RNA spiked in. The subset is: FACS-sorted CD8+CD4-CCR7+CD45RA+ naive T cells. The origin of the receptors is a human donor in good health. Some libraries in this study had Jurkat cell RNA spiked in.

This clonotype was counted a few times. As DNA, the CDR3 is TGCGCCAGCAGCCAAGAATCATTTCCAGTGACTGAAGCTTTCTTT. Translation gives CASSQESFPVTEAFF. The V and J genes are TRBV4-3 and TRBJ1-1, with D uncertain. Germline-derived CDR1 and CDR2 are LGHNA and YSLEER. The CDR3 runs 15 residues. V lost 0 bases, J lost 5 bases, and 13 bases lay in between.

The table lists this clonotype with many counts. The V and J genes are TRBV15 and TRBJ1-4, with TRBD1 matching over 8 bases. The germline V gene encodes CDR1 LNHNV and CDR2 YYDKDF (reference sequence). This CDR3 has 16 amino acids. V shed 8 bases, J shed 8 bases, and the junction held 16 bases outside the gene matches. CDR3 amino acids: CATSPGQEAPNEKLFF. DNA for the CDR3: TGTGCCACCTCCCCGGGACAGGAGGCCCCCAACGAAAAACTGTTTTTT. Full variable domain (remainder filled in from reference TRBV15 and TRBJ1-4): DAMVIQNPRYQVTQFGKPVTLSCSQTLNHNVMYWYQQKSSQAPKLLFHYYDKDFNNEADTPDNFQSRRPNTSFCFLDIRSPGLGDTAMYLCATSPGQEAPNEKLFFGSGTQLSVL.

This clonotype was detected a few times. This chain uses TRBV10-3 with TRBJ2-1; 7 nucleotides agree with TRBD2. CDR1 and CDR2 from the germline V gene are ENHRY and SYGVKD. The V gene end was trimmed by 4 bases and the J gene end by 0 bases; junction bases not matched to a gene: 9. The CDR3 length is 17 residues. The CDR3 sequence is CAISGGRDISSYNEQFF. The CDR3 region has the DNA TGTGCCATCAGTGGTGGGAGGGATATAAGCTCCTACAATGAGCAGTTCTTC.

This clonotype showed up many times. The chain uses TRBV7-9 and TRBJ2-7; TRBD1 aligns across 10 bases. Germline V gene lookup returns CDR1 SEHNR and CDR2 FQNEAQ (reference sequence). The CDR3 length is 16 residues. With V trimmed by 5 bases and J by 5 bases, 12 bases remained unmatched. The DNA of the CDR3 is TGTGCCAGCAGCCTCCGACAGGGGGCGTATATGGACGAGCAGTACTTC. Amino acids: CASSLRQGAYMDEQYF.

This clonotype has a count of ten or more. The chain uses TRBV14 and TRBJ2-1, with unresolved D. V lost 1 base to trimming and J lost 4 bases, with 11 bases between them. The CDR3 consists of 15 residues. CDR1 is SGHDN and CDR2 is FVKESK in the germline V gene. The CDR3 loop reads CASSQGVGYYNEQFF. The CDR3 DNA follows: TGTGCCAGCAGCCAAGGGGTCGGCTATTACAATGAGCAGTTCTTC.

In this sample, this clonotype turned up once. The rearrangement links TRBV29-1 to TRBJ1-4; TRBD1 agrees at 11 bases. Trimming cost V 1 base and J 8 bases; bases outside gene matches: 3. This CDR3 has 14 residues. Germline CDR1 and CDR2: SQVTM and ANQGSEA. The CDR3 DNA is TGCAGCGTTGAAGTGGGACAGGGGGGCGAAAAACTGTTTTTT. As protein: CSVEVGQGGEKLFF.

Regarding this clonotype: A much larger clone lies one base from this, so it may be a read error. The chain combines TRBV4-3 with TRBJ2-1; 9 bases are shared with TRBD1. This CDR3 is built from 15 residues. J was trimmed by 8 bases and V by 2 bases; bases with no gene match: 7. Germline V gene lookup returns CDR1 LGHNA and CDR2 YSLEER. This CDR3 reads CASSQTGTGYDEQFF. The CDR3 DNA reads as TGCGCCAGCAGCCAAACCGGGACAGGGTACGATGAGCAGTTCTTC.

Turning to this clonotype: This could be a read error, since a much larger clone is one nucleotide away. J is TRBJ2-1 and V is TRBV9; maybe TRBD1 (5 bases). Germline lookup yields CDR1 SGDLS and CDR2 YYNGEE. This CDR3 comprises 13 residues. V was shortened by 4 bases and J by 7 bases, with 12 bases between the two germline ends. CDR3 sequence (DNA): TGTGCCAGCAGCACCGGTACAGGAAATGAGCAGTTCTTC. As protein: CASSTGTGNEQFF.

The chain is built from TRBV19 and TRBJ2-7; perhaps TRBD2 as D (6 bases). The CDR3 loop spans 13 amino acids. With 7 bases removed from V and 2 bases from J, the gap between germline ends came to 12 bases. Germline V gives CDR1 LNHDA, CDR2 SQIVND (reference sequence). In nucleotides, the CDR3 is TGTGCCAGTACGGACGGGAGAACCTACGAGCAGTACTTC. It specifies CASTDGRTYEQYF.

This clonotype was recorded at least ten times. The CDR3 reads CASSSGQRLYEQYF. CDR3 DNA sequence: TGTGCCAGCTCCTCGGGACAGAGACTCTACGAGCAGTACTTC. The gene calls are TRBV12-3 or TRBV12-4 and TRBJ2-7, with TRBD1 identical over 7 bases. The trim removed 8 bases at V and 3 bases at J, leaving 10 bases unmatched. The CDR3 is made up of 14 amino acids.

This clonotype was observed at least ten times. The chain has TRBV25-1 and TRBJ1-5; D gene uncertain. Between the trimmed V and J ends, which lost 2 bases and 2 bases, there was a span of 7 bases. The CDR3 has 14 amino acids. Germline V gene lookup returns CDR1 MGHDK and CDR2 SYGVNS. CDR3 sequence reads: CASSEGVGNQPQHF. The CDR3 DNA is TGTGCCAGCAGTGAAGGAGTTGGCAATCAGCCCCAGCATTTT.

Remarks on this clonotype: Given a much more abundant clone one base away, this may be a read error. The chain is built from TRBV5-1 and TRBJ2-7, with 7 nucleotides matching TRBD2. Germline V gene lookup returns CDR1 SGHRS and CDR2 YFSETQ. CDR3 length equals 15 residues. The CDR3 reads CATSYAPGLTYEQYF. The CDR3 region has the DNA TGCGCCACCAGCTACGCTCCGGGACTAACCTACGAGCAGTACTTC.

This chain links TRBV28 with TRBJ2-7; 8 bases fit TRBD2. The CDR3 sequence is 16 residues long. Losses at the gene ends were 2 bases for V and 0 bases for J; bases not matched to a gene: 6. Germline V gene data show CDR1 as MDHEN and CDR2 as SYDVKM. As DNA, the CDR3 is TGTGCCAGCAGTTTAGTTTCGAGCGGGGGCTCCTACGAGCAGTACTTC. Encoded protein: CASSLVSSGGSYEQYF.

This clonotype occurred many times. This chain links TRBV20-1 with TRBJ2-7; 7 nucleotides line up with TRBD2. With 2 bases clipped from V and 2 bases from J, the junction kept 6 bases outside the gene matches. Germline assignment: CDR1 DFQATT and CDR2 SNEGSKA (reference sequence). The CDR3 spans 14 residues. CDR3 protein: CSARSSGTAYEQYF. In DNA, the CDR3 is TGCAGTGCTAGATCGAGCGGGACCGCCTACGAGCAGTACTTC.

This clonotype was seen at least ten times. The chain is built from TRBV7-6 and TRBJ2-1, with 8 bases that match TRBD1. The junction had 6 bases not matched to a gene; V was cut back by 6 bases and J by 2 bases. The CDR3 sequence is 15 residues long. Per the germline V gene, CDR1 is SGHVS and CDR2 is FNYEAQ. CDR3 in DNA: TGTGCCAGCAGACGATCACAGGGGGCCTACAATGAGCAGTTCTTC. Protein sequence: CASRRSQGAYNEQFF.

As to this clonotype: A clone one base away is much larger, so this may be a read error. V is TRBV13 and J is TRBJ2-7; 9 nucleotides agree with TRBD1. The trim removed 8 bases at V and 3 bases at J, leaving 11 bases unmatched. The CDR3 loop spans 15 amino acids. Germline-derived CDR1 and CDR2 are PRHDT and FYEKMQ (reference sequence). CDR3 region: CASGERDRVNYEQYF. The CDR3 region has the DNA TGTGCCAGCGGCGAACGGGACAGGGTAAACTACGAGCAGTACTTC.

At least ten counts were recorded for this clonotype. CDR3 region: CATSDLARPTYEQYF. The CDR3 DNA reads as TGTGCCACCAGTGATTTGGCCAGGCCGACCTACGAGCAGTACTTC. This chain joins TRBV24-1 and TRBJ2-7; D ambiguous. Germline-derived CDR1 and CDR2 are KGHDR and SFDVKD. V lost 0 bases to trimming and J lost 2 bases, with 10 bases between them. The CDR3 is 15 residues long.

Ten or more counts support this clonotype. The chain recombines TRBV19 with TRBJ1-5, with D uncertain. Trimming cost V 5 bases and J 6 bases, with 11 bases left between them. The germline V gene has CDR1 LNHDA and CDR2 SQIVND (reference sequence). CDR3 length equals 13 residues. The CDR3 nucleotides read TGTGCCAGTAGTGCCGTTGAGGTTCAGCCCCAGCATTTT. As protein: CASSAVEVQPQHF.

This clonotype has a count of ten or more. The chain is built from TRBV13 and TRBJ2-7; no definite D call. From germline, CDR1 is PRHDT and CDR2 FYEKMQ (reference sequence). V dropped 4 bases and J dropped 2 bases, with 9 bases sitting between them. The CDR3 length is 13 residues. Written as DNA, the CDR3 is TGTGCCAGCAGCTCCACTACCGCCTACGAGCAGTACTTC. Encoded protein: CASSSTTAYEQYF.

This clonotype was counted at least ten times. This sequence joins TRBV6-5 and TRBJ2-1; D gene uncertain. Trimming pared 6 bases from V and 0 bases from J, leaving 12 bases between. The CDR3 length is 15 residues. Germline V gives CDR1 MNHEY, CDR2 SVGAGI. Here the CDR3 reads CASSPRANSYNEQFF. In DNA, the CDR3 is TGTGCCAGCAGCCCCCGGGCCAACTCCTACAATGAGCAGTTCTTC.

Ten or more counts support this clonotype. V is TRBV12-3 or TRBV12-4 and J is TRBJ1-5; tentative D call: TRBD1 (6 bases). The CDR3 spans 14 residues. V was shortened by 4 bases and J by 2 bases, with 9 bases between the two germline ends. The CDR3, as DNA: TGTGCCAGCAGTTCCCGACAGGGCAATCAGCCCCAGCATTTT. Encoded protein: CASSSRQGNQPQHF.

The sample holds many counts of this clonotype. V and J are TRBV10-3 and TRBJ1-4; 8 nucleotides match TRBD1. The length of the CDR3 is 16 residues. Losses at the gene ends were 3 bases for V and 8 bases for J; bases not matched to a gene: 11. Germline assignment: CDR1 ENHRY and CDR2 SYGVKD. This chain's CDR3 is CAISDPNRGAGEKLFF. In DNA, the CDR3 is TGTGCCATCAGTGATCCCAACAGGGGGGCGGGGGAAAAACTGTTTTTT.

CDR3 region: CASSIDWGVQPQHF. The CDR3 nucleotides are TGTGCCAGTAGTATAGATTGGGGGGTTCAGCCCCAGCATTTT. The chain combines TRBV19 with TRBJ1-5, with a weak D call TRBD1 (5 bases). CDR1 LNHDA and CDR2 SQIVND come from the germline V gene (reference sequence). V was pared by 0 bases and J by 6 bases, with 9 bases between. CDR3 length equals 14 residues. The complete variable domain, with remaining parts taken from reference TRBV19 and TRBJ1-5, reads DGGITQSPKYLFRKEGQNVTLSCEQNLNHDAMYWYRQDPGQGLRLIYYSQIVNDFQKGDIAEGYSVSREKKESFPLTVTSAQKNPTAFYLCASSIDWGVQPQHFGDGTRLSIL.

The chain joins TRBV28 to TRBJ2-3; D is uncertain. V was cut by 4 bases and J by 4 bases, with 27 bases left in between. CDR1 and CDR2 from the germline V gene are MDHEN and SYDVKM. The CDR3 totals 19 residues. CDR3 bases: TGTGCCAGCAGTTACCTCCGAGGCTCCGGGTATCAACTGCCAGATACGCAGTATTTT. Protein sequence: CASSYLRGSGYQLPDTQYF.

This clonotype was found many times. This sequence joins TRBV29-1 and TRBJ2-5, with TRBD1 as a possible D gene (6 bases). This CDR3 comprises 13 residues. Per the germline V gene, CDR1 is SQVTM and CDR2 is ANQGSEA. V gave up 0 bases and J gave up 4 bases, with 9 bases separating them. The CDR3 region is CSVEEGRGETQYF. The CDR3 nucleotides read TGCAGCGTTGAAGAGGGCAGGGGAGAGACCCAGTACTTC.

At least ten counts were recorded for this clonotype. The V gene is TRBV5-5, the J gene TRBJ2-7; either TRBD1 or TRBD2 may fit D (5 bases each). Germline V gene sequence: CDR1 SGHKS, CDR2 YYEKEE (reference sequence). V lost 5 bases, J lost 6 bases, and 15 bases lay in between. The CDR3 extends over 13 amino acids. This chain's CDR3 is CASRMRAGPEQYF. DNA for the CDR3: TGTGCCAGCAGGATGAGGGCAGGGCCCGAGCAGTACTTC.

This clonotype was detected many times. The chain joins TRBV13 to TRBJ2-7; D is uncertain. Trimming cost V 5 bases and J 2 bases, with 10 bases left between them. CDR3 length: 13 amino acids. Germline CDR1 is PRHDT and CDR2 is FYEKMQ (reference sequence). The CDR3: CASSQALTYEQYF. The DNA of the CDR3 is TGTGCCAGCAGCCAAGCCCTTACCTACGAGCAGTACTTC.

This clonotype occurred many times. The genes are TRBV15 and TRBJ2-3; the D is unclear. Trimming took off 2 bases at V and 6 bases at J, with 3 bases between the two ends. The germline CDR1 and CDR2 sequences are LNHNV and YYDKDF (reference sequence). This CDR3 contains 11 residues. DNA of the CDR3: TGTGCCACCAGCAGAACCGATACGCAGTATTTT. The encoded protein is CATSRTDTQYF.

The V and J genes are TRBV7-9 and TRBJ1-2, with a weak D call TRBD1 (5 bases). The V gene's germline CDR1 is SEHNR and CDR2 FQNEAQ (reference sequence). V was cut by 6 bases and J by 5 bases, with 19 bases left in between. This CDR3 has 15 residues. For the CDR3, the DNA is TGTGCCAGCAGACCGGGGGACCCAAGGAGATATGGCTACACCTTC. Its translation: CASRPGDPRRYGYTF.